A single sample gave rise to the 19 T cell receptor beta chains below, sequenced in a study of neoadjuvant anti-PD-1 for oral cavity cancer. Here immunoSEQ multiplex PCR was the method, and the copy in TCRdb shows in-frame clones only, minus some. The sample includes 37,000 or so clones, 30% to 40% seen only once; the top ten take roughly 16%. The time point was: after neoadjuvant nivolumab, at surgical resection. The sequencing here drew on tumor tissue, taken after nivolumab (anti-PD-1) treatment. These receptor sequences come from a person between 40 and 79 years old with oral cavity squamous cell carcinoma.

V and J are TRBV7-8 and TRBJ2-7, with TRBD1 identical over 7 bases. The CDR3 loop spans 14 amino acids. Germline V gene data show CDR1 as SGHVS and CDR2 as FQNEAQ. The V and J ends lost 6 bases and 2 bases, in that order; junction bases with no gene match: 7. CDR3 amino acids: CASSNRDRTYEQYF. Written as DNA, the CDR3 is TGTGCCAGCAGTAATCGGGACAGAACCTACGAGCAGTACTTC.

V usage is TRBV5-1 and J usage is TRBJ2-3; 12 bases line up with TRBD2. V trimming: 0 bases; J trimming: 4 bases; junction bases outside the gene matches: 3. Per germline, CDR1 SGHRS and CDR2 YFSETQ. This CDR3 has 16 residues. CDR3 nucleotides: TGCGCCAGCAGCTTGGCGGCTAGCGGGGGGGCAGATACGCAGTATTTT. This sequence encodes CASSLAASGGADTQYF.

The genes are TRBV19 and TRBJ1-6; 7 positions agree with TRBD1. Germline CDR1 LNHDA, CDR2 SQIVND (reference sequence). This CDR3 region has 15 residues. J was trimmed by 7 bases and V by 10 bases; bases with no gene match: 13. In DNA form, the CDR3 reads TGTGCCACCCGACTGGTAGGGACAGAAAATTCACCCCTCCACTTT. It encodes CATRLVGTENSPLHF.

This chain connects TRBV28 to TRBJ2-1, with 10 bases aligning to TRBD1. CDR3 length equals 15 residues. The germline gives CDR1 MDHEN, CDR2 SYDVKM. With V trimmed by 6 bases and J by 8 bases, 10 bases remained unmatched. CDR3 protein: CASSAGTGVRDEQFF. CDR3 nucleotides: TGTGCCAGCAGCGCAGGGACAGGGGTACGGGATGAGCAGTTCTTC.

The V gene is TRBV9, the J gene TRBJ1-1; no clear D gene. The CDR3 loop spans 13 amino acids. Germline V CDR1 and CDR2: SGDLS, YYNGEE. With 4 bases removed from V and 9 bases from J, the gap between germline ends came to 16 bases. CDR3 residues: CASSPSDKGQAFF. Here the CDR3 DNA reads TGTGCCAGCAGCCCCTCAGACAAGGGCCAAGCTTTCTTT.

The chain couples TRBV27 to TRBJ1-2; D ambiguous. Germline assignment: CDR1 MNHEY and CDR2 SMNVEV (reference sequence). V gave up 3 bases and J gave up 0 bases, with 11 bases separating them. CDR3 length equals 15 residues. CDR3 nucleotide sequence: TGTGCCAGCAGTTTTAGCGCAGCTACTAACTATGGCTACACCTTC. Translated: CASSFSAATNYGYTF.

This clone occurred a few times. V gene TRBV5-6 combines with J gene TRBJ2-5, with D possibly being TRBD1 (6 bases). This CDR3 contains 13 residues. V was trimmed by 2 bases and J by 5 bases, leaving 10 bases between them. Germline CDR1 SGHDT, CDR2 YYEEEE. CDR3 DNA: TGTGCCAGCAGCTTCCCAGGGGATGAGACCCAGTACTTC. Encoded protein: CASSFPGDETQYF.

Only a few counts were recorded for this clone. This sequence joins TRBV19 and TRBJ1-1; the D is unclear. Trimming stripped 1 base from V and 5 bases from J, with 11 bases between. Germline-derived CDR1 and CDR2 are LNHDA and SQIVND (reference sequence). CDR3 size: 14 residues. The CDR3 nucleotides are TGTGCCAGTAGTATAGGGGAGATGGGAACTGAAGCTTTCTTT. This encodes CASSIGEMGTEAFF.

The rearrangement joins TRBV28 to TRBJ1-2; maybe TRBD1 (5 bases). This CDR3 contains 16 residues. CDR1 is MDHEN, CDR2 SYDVKM, per germline. V was clipped by 4 bases and J by 0 bases, with 15 bases between them. CDR3 in amino acids: CASSSDILLANYGYTF. The CDR3 DNA reads as TGTGCCAGCAGTTCGGACATCTTATTAGCTAACTATGGCTACACCTTC.

V and J are TRBV28 and TRBJ1-1; D not resolved. Per germline, CDR1 MDHEN and CDR2 SYDVKM. CDR3 size: 14 residues. The V and J ends lost 6 bases and 0 bases respectively, with 11 bases between them. The CDR3 DNA is TGTGCCAGCAGCCTCCATCAGGTGAACACTGAAGCTTTCTTT. Its protein product is CASSLHQVNTEAFF.

In its sample, this clone was seen a few times. The V gene is TRBV6-1, the J gene TRBJ2-7; D may be TRBD1 (5 bases). CDR3 size: 15 residues. The germline V and J ends were trimmed by 1 base and 5 bases, with 15 bases remaining between them. The germline CDR1 and CDR2 sequences are MNHNS and SASEGT. The DNA of the CDR3 is TGTGCCAGCAGTGAAGGCCGCAGGGAATATAACGAGCAGTACTTC. The encoded protein is CASSEGRREYNEQYF.

This chain joins TRBV18 and TRBJ2-1, with D tentatively TRBD1 or TRBD2 (5 bases each). Germline V gene data show CDR1 as KGHSH and CDR2 as LQKENI. V was shortened by 2 bases and J by 0 bases, with 17 bases between the two germline ends. The length of the CDR3 is 18 residues. The CDR3 DNA reads as TGTGCCAGCTCACCAAGGGACCCAAGGGCTAGCTCCTACAATGAGCAGTTCTTC. Residues: CASSPRDPRASSYNEQFF. Full variable domain (remainder filled in from reference TRBV18 and TRBJ2-1): NAGVMQNPRHLVRRRGQEARLRCSPMKGHSHVYWYRQLPEEGLKFMVYLQKENIIDESGMPKERFSAEFPKEGPSILRIQQVVRGDSAAYFCASSPRDPRASSYNEQFFGPGTRLTVL.

The table lists this clone with a few counts. V is TRBV7-9 and J is TRBJ1-1; D is perhaps TRBD1 (6 bases). V gave up 4 bases and J gave up 0 bases, with 15 bases separating them. Germline values: CDR1 SEHNR, CDR2 FQNEAQ (reference sequence). The CDR3 has 16 residues. The CDR3 nucleotides read TGTGCCAGCAGCTACAGCCCCGGGACATTGAACACTGAAGCTTTCTTT. Its translation is CASSYSPGTLNTEAFF.

The V and J genes are TRBV5-7 and TRBJ2-2; maybe TRBD1 (5 bases). TRBV5-7 is classed as an ORF, of uncertain function. The V gene lost 3 bases and the J gene lost 2 bases, with 8 bases spanning the gap. The CDR3 runs to 14 residues. CDR3 sequence: CASSSDTNTGELFF. In DNA, the CDR3 is TGTGCCAGCAGCTCGGACACCAACACCGGGGAGCTGTTTTTT.

The chain recombines TRBV20-1 with TRBJ2-3; D is undetermined. Germline V gene sequence: CDR1 DFQATT, CDR2 SNEGSKA (reference sequence). Between the trimmed V and J ends, which lost 5 bases and 3 bases, there was a span of 3 bases. CDR3 length equals 10 residues. CDR3 protein: CSAQTDTQYF. Here the CDR3 DNA reads TGCAGTGCTCAGACAGATACGCAGTATTTT.

The sample holds a few counts of this clone. The rearrangement links TRBV6-1 to TRBJ1-5; D ambiguous. The V and J ends lost 1 base and 5 bases respectively, with 6 bases between them. CDR3 length: 13 residues. Germline V gives CDR1 MNHNS, CDR2 SASEGT. The CDR3 nucleotides read TGTGCCAGCAGTGAAGGGGGTCATCAGCCCCAGCATTTT. Its protein product is CASSEGGHQPQHF.

This sequence joins TRBV30 and TRBJ2-5; D is possibly TRBD2 (7 bases). CDR3 length equals 15 residues. CDR1 and CDR2 from the germline V gene are GTSNPN and SVGIG (reference sequence). With 3 bases removed from V and 5 bases from J, the gap between germline ends came to 19 bases. CDR3 sequence reads: CAWRGREGGLETQYF. The CDR3 DNA reads as TGTGCCTGGAGGGGAAGGGAGGGGGGCCTTGAGACCCAGTACTTC.

The V call is TRBV7-9, the J call TRBJ2-7; 7 positions agree with TRBD2. Germline values: CDR1 SEHNR, CDR2 FQNEAQ (reference sequence). The CDR3 extends over 14 amino acids. V shed 5 bases, J shed 3 bases, and the junction held 7 bases outside the gene matches. The CDR3: CASSLTSANYEQYF. DNA for the CDR3: TGTGCCAGCAGCCTTACTAGCGCCAACTACGAGCAGTACTTC.

This clone showed up just a few times. The chain carries TRBV30 and TRBJ2-7, with D tentatively TRBD1 (5 bases). The CDR3 runs to 13 residues. Trimming removed 2 bases from V and 4 bases from J, with 12 bases in between. The germline gives CDR1 GTSNPN, CDR2 SVGIG (reference sequence). This CDR3 is CAWSKGFSYEQYF. The CDR3 bases are TGTGCCTGGAGTAAGGGGTTTTCATACGAGCAGTACTTC.